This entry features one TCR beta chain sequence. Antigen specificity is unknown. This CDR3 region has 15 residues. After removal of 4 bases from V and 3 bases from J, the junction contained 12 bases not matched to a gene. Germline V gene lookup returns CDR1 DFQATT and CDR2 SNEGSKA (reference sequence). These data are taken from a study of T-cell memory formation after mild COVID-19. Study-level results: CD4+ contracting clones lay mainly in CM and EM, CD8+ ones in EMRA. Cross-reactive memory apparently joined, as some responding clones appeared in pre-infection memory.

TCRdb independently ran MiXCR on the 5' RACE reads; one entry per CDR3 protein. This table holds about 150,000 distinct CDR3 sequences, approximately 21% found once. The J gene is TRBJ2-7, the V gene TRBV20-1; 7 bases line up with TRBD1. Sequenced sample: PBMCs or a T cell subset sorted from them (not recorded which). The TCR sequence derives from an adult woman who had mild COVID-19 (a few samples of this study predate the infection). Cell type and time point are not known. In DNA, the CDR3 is TGCAGTGCTAAGAATCCCGGGACAGTGGTCTACGAGCAGTACTTC. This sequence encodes CSAKNPGTVVYEQYF.